The 4 T cell receptor beta chains presented below share a single source sample, sequenced in a study of blood T cell repertoires in COVID-19. Only in-frame clones appear in the TCRdb table, and some are missing; sequencing was by immunoSEQ multiplex PCR. The profile shows 300,000 to 400,000 clones, approximately 89% of them singletons. The sample was peripheral blood. Every receptor here comes from a woman in her late teens or twenties who had recovered from COVID-19.

The rearrangement uses TRBV11-2 and TRBJ2-1; 12 bases are a match to TRBD2. This CDR3 contains 17 residues. V trimming: 5 bases; J trimming: 7 bases; junction bases outside the gene matches: 12. Germline V lookup: CDR1 SGHAT, CDR2 FQNNGV. In nucleotides, the CDR3 is TGTGCCAGCAGCAACATACGGACTAGCGGGGTCCATAATGAGCAGTTCTTC. Translated, it gives CASSNIRTSGVHNEQFF.

This chain uses TRBV9 with TRBJ2-7; D is perhaps TRBD1 (6 bases). V was trimmed by 10 bases and J by 1 base, leaving 27 bases between them. Germline V lookup: CDR1 SGDLS, CDR2 YYNGEE. This CDR3 comprises 17 residues. CDR3 region: CAGSHPTRQGSSYEQYV. The CDR3 bases are TGTGCCGGATCCCATCCCACCAGGCAGGGGTCATCCTACGAGCAGTACGTC.

This chain uses TRBV12-5 with TRBJ2-2; TRBD2 might be the D (7 bases). Between the trimmed V and J ends, which lost 3 bases and 7 bases, there was a span of 18 bases. Germline assignment: CDR1 LGHNT and CDR2 FRNRAP. The CDR3 totals 16 residues. The CDR3 protein is CASGFFRGALGGELFF. The CDR3 bases are TGTGCTAGTGGTTTTTTCCGGGGGGCGCTTGGCGGGGAGCTGTTTTTT.

The J gene is TRBJ1-1, the V gene TRBV6-2 or TRBV6-3; D may be TRBD1 (5 bases). The CDR3 loop spans 15 amino acids. The germline CDR1 and CDR2 sequences are MNHEY and SVGEGT. V was pared by 0 bases and J by 7 bases, with 15 bases between. In DNA form, the CDR3 reads TGTGCCAGCAGTTACTCGGAAGTCAGGGCCGGTGAAGCTTTCTTT. Protein product: CASSYSEVRAGEAFF.